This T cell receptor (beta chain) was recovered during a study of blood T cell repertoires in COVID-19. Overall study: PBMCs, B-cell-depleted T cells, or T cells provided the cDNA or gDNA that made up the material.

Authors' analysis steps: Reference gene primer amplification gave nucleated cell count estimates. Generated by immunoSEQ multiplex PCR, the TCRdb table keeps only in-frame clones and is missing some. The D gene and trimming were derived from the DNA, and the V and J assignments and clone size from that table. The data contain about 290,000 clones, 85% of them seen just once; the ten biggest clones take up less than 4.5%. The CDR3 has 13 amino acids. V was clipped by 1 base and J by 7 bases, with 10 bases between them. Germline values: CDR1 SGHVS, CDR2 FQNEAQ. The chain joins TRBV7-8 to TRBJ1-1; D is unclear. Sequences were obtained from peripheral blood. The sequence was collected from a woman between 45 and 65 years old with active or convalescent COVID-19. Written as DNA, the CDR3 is TGTGCCAGCAGCTTAGGGTTAGCGGTTGAAGCTTTCTTT. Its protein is CASSLGLAVEAFF. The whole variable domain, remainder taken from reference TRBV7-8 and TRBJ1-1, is GAGVSQSPRYKVAKRGQDVALRCDPISGHVSLFWYQQALGQGPEFLTYFQNEAQLDKSGLPSDRFFAERPEGSVSTLKIQRTQQEDSAVYLCASSLGLAVEAFFGQGTRLTVV.